This T cell receptor beta chain was captured by sequencing in a study of technical replicates of blood from a handful of donors. Here immunoSEQ multiplex PCR was the method, and the copy in TCRdb shows in-frame clones only, minus some. The repertoire holds approximately 76,000 clones, with approximately 86% as singletons. The CDR3 consists of 16 residues. The germline V gene has CDR1 SGHTA and CDR2 FQGNSA. J gave up 3 bases and V 4 bases, and 12 bases lay outside the gene matches. The chain is built from TRBV7-2 and TRBJ2-7; TRBD2 agrees at 7 bases. This receptor was obtained from a human donor in good health. Some clones in this sample may be carry-over from other donors' samples. Sample: PBMCs. CDR3 residues: CASSSEGRGSNYEQYF. DNA for the CDR3: TGTGCCAGCAGCTCCGAGGGGCGGGGGTCAAACTACGAGCAGTACTTC.